One sample yielded the 15 T cell receptor beta chains listed below, sequenced in a study of shared clonotypes between healthy human individuals (dated by TCRdb to the early 2020s). Library method: the immunoSEQ multiplex PCR assay. This immuneACCESS table, as held by TCRdb, lists in-frame sequences with V and J called but not all clones. Of the missing ones, under half trace to an unresolved V gene in checked studies; the others have no known cause. Here the sample has about 2.4 million clones; around nine tenths occur a single time. The ten biggest clones cover roughly 0.15% of the sample. The material sequenced was naive CD4+ T cells sorted from blood. The sample's cell subset or site label, in plain terms: CD45RA+ positively selected. The receptors originated from a man aged 18 to 29 in good health.

This clone was observed a single time. CDR3 sequence: CASSLHQGADTGELFF. The CDR3 nucleotides read TGCGCCAGCAGCTTACATCAGGGGGCTGATACCGGGGAGCTGTTTTTT. V and J are TRBV5-1 and TRBJ2-2, with 8 bases matching TRBD1. Germline values: CDR1 SGHRS, CDR2 YFSETQ. The CDR3 has 16 residues. J lost 5 bases, V lost 2 bases, and 8 bases had no gene match.

This chain joins TRBV7-2 and TRBJ2-7; D is perhaps TRBD1 (6 bases). The V and J ends lost 4 bases and 6 bases respectively, with 19 bases between them. CDR3 size: 15 residues. Germline CDR1 SGHTA, CDR2 FQGNSA. The CDR3 here is CASSSPGTTGFEQYF. CDR3 DNA sequence: TGTGCCAGCAGCTCACCCGGGACAACAGGGTTCGAGCAGTACTTC.

The V and J genes are TRBV6-5 and TRBJ1-1, with D hard to call. This CDR3 region has 14 residues. Between the trimmed V and J ends, which lost 5 bases and 1 base, there was a span of 11 bases. The germline V gene encodes CDR1 MNHEY and CDR2 SVGAGI. As DNA, the CDR3 is TGTGCCAGCAGTGCCGGACGGGGGAACACTGAAGCTTTCTTT. This translates into CASSAGRGNTEAFF.

The genes are TRBV10-2 and TRBJ1-4, with D possibly being TRBD1 (6 bases). The CDR3 runs to 15 residues. V dropped 1 base and J dropped 4 bases, with 10 bases sitting between them. Per the germline V gene, CDR1 is WSHSY and CDR2 is SAAADI. The CDR3 DNA follows: TGCGCCAGCAGTGAGTTTGGGACAATTAATGAAAAACTGTTTTTT. Encoded protein: CASSEFGTINEKLFF.

This chain connects TRBV18 to TRBJ1-3, with 7 bases matching TRBD1. V lost 5 bases and J lost 4; bases outside the gene matches: 5. The length of the CDR3 is 14 residues. Germline values: CDR1 KGHSH, CDR2 LQKENI. CDR3 sequence reads: CASSEGGPGNTIYF. The CDR3 DNA follows: TGTGCCAGCTCAGAAGGGGGCCCGGGAAACACCATATATTTT. Using reference TRBV18 and TRBJ1-3 for the parts outside the CDR3, the full variable domain is NAGVMQNPRHLVRRRGQEARLRCSPMKGHSHVYWYRQLPEEGLKFMVYLQKENIIDESGMPKERFSAEFPKEGPSILRIQQVVRGDSAAYFCASSEGGPGNTIYFGEGSWLTVV.

This clone was observed a single time. The chain employs TRBV5-1 and TRBJ2-3, with D perhaps matching TRBD2 (6 bases). The V gene's germline CDR1 is SGHRS and CDR2 YFSETQ. The CDR3 runs to 16 residues. V was clipped by 1 base and J by 0 bases, with 12 bases between them. In DNA form, the CDR3 reads TGCGCCAGCAGCTTGTGGGGCGGGGCAAGCACAGATACGCAGTATTTT. Its protein product is CASSLWGGASTDTQYF.

The rearrangement links TRBV9 to TRBJ2-2; 9 bases match TRBD2. Germline trimming cut 0 bases from V and 7 bases from J; bases unmatched to any gene: 7. Germline V gives CDR1 SGDLS, CDR2 YYNGEE. The CDR3 loop spans 16 amino acids. The CDR3 nucleotides read TGTGCCAGCAGCGTAGATTCGCGGGGGGGAATCGGGGAGCTGTTTTTT. It specifies CASSVDSRGGIGELFF.

Comments on this clone: Within the sample, other DNA sequences also encode this same CDR3. V gene TRBV28 combines with J gene TRBJ1-4; the D gene is possibly TRBD1 (5 bases). V was clipped by 6 bases and J by 0 bases, with 11 bases between them. Germline loops: CDR1 MDHEN, CDR2 SYDVKM. The CDR3 extends over 15 amino acids. The chain's CDR3 is CASRGTAATNEKLFF. The CDR3, as DNA: TGTGCCAGCAGGGGGACCGCTGCAACTAATGAAAAACTGTTTTTT.

The V call is TRBV18, the J call TRBJ1-1; D is possibly TRBD1 (5 bases). V dropped 4 bases and J dropped 0 bases, with 9 bases sitting between them. This CDR3 contains 14 residues. Germline values: CDR1 KGHSH, CDR2 LQKENI. The CDR3 nucleotides read TGTGCCAGCTCACGCTCGACAGTGAACACTGAAGCTTTCTTT. Translating it yields CASSRSTVNTEAFF.

The chain uses TRBV18 and TRBJ2-7, with TRBD2 matching 9 bases. The length of the CDR3 is 15 residues. Looked up from germline, CDR1 is KGHSH and CDR2 is LQKENI. J lost 0 bases, V lost 3 bases, and 3 bases had no gene match. The CDR3 bases are TGTGCCAGCTCACCTGCGGGGGGGAGCTCCTACGAGCAGTACTTC. Protein: CASSPAGGSSYEQYF.

The chain combines TRBV6-6 with TRBJ2-1; D unresolved. The CDR3 totals 14 residues. V lost 2 bases, J lost 3 bases, and 8 bases lay in between. The germline V gene has CDR1 MNHNY and CDR2 SVGAGI (reference sequence). This CDR3 is CASSYITGYNEQFF. DNA for the CDR3: TGTGCCAGCAGTTACATTACCGGCTACAATGAGCAGTTCTTC.

This clone was counted once. Other nucleotide sequences in the sample specify the same CDR3. The V and J genes are TRBV30 and TRBJ2-7; 8 bases map to TRBD1. CDR1 and CDR2 (germline): GTSNPN, SVGIG (reference sequence). The CDR3 runs 14 residues. V was clipped by 0 bases and J by 2 bases; unmatched bases: 3. Here the CDR3 reads CAWSVTGGPYEQYF. CDR3 coding DNA: TGTGCCTGGAGTGTTACAGGGGGTCCCTACGAGCAGTACTTC.

This chain connects TRBV19 to TRBJ2-6, with TRBD1 as a possible D gene (5 bases). CDR1 is LNHDA and CDR2 is SQIVND in the germline V gene (reference sequence). The CDR3 consists of 18 residues. The germline V and J ends were trimmed by 4 bases and 4 bases, with 20 bases remaining between them. The CDR3 DNA reads TGTGCCAGTAGTAGCGGACACCTTTTAACCGTCGGGGCCAACGTCCTGACTTTC. The encoded protein is CASSSGHLLTVGANVLTF.

This sequence joins TRBV19 and TRBJ2-5; 7 bases match TRBD1. The CDR3 spans 15 residues. The V gene's germline CDR1 is LNHDA and CDR2 SQIVND (reference sequence). With 3 bases clipped from V and 3 bases from J, the junction kept 7 bases outside the gene matches. The CDR3 DNA is TGTGCCAGTAGTATGCTACAGGGGTGGGAAGAGACCCAGTACTTC. Residues: CASSMLQGWEETQYF.

The chain couples TRBV6-5 to TRBJ1-4; 7 bases map to TRBD1. The CDR3 covers 12 residues. Germline loops: CDR1 MNHEY, CDR2 SVGAGI. V shed 4 bases, J shed 8 bases, and the junction held 1 base outside the gene matches. The CDR3 here is CASSSDREKLFF. CDR3 coding DNA: TGTGCCAGCAGTTCGGACAGGGAAAAACTGTTTTTT.